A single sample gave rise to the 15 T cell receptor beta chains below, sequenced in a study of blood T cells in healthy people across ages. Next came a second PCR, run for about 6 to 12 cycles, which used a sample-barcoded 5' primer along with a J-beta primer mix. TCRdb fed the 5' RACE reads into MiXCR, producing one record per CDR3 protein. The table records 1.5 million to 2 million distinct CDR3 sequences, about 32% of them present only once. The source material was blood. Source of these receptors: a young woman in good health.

CDR3 sequence reads: CASRPQGAGDTGELFF. CDR3 coding DNA: TGTGCCAGCAGGCCCCAGGGGGCCGGGGACACCGGGGAGCTGTTTTTT. The chain recombines TRBV6-6 with TRBJ2-2; 8 nucleotides align to TRBD1. Losses at the gene ends were 6 bases for V and 3 bases for J; bases not matched to a gene: 9. The CDR3 totals 16 residues. Germline V gives CDR1 MNHNY, CDR2 SVGAGI (reference sequence).

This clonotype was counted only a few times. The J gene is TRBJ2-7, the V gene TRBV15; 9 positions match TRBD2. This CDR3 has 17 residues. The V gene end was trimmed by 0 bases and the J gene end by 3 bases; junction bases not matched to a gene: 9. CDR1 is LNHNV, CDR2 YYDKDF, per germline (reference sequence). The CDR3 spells CATSRDYPSGIYYEQYF. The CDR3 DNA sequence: TGTGCCACCAGCAGAGATTATCCTAGCGGGATCTACTACGAGCAGTACTTC.

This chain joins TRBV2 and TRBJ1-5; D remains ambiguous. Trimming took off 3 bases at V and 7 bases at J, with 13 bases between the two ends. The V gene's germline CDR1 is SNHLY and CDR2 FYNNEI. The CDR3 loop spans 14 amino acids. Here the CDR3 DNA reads TGTGCCAGCAGTGACTTCCCCGCTGGACAGCCCCAGCATTTT. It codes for CASSDFPAGQPQHF.

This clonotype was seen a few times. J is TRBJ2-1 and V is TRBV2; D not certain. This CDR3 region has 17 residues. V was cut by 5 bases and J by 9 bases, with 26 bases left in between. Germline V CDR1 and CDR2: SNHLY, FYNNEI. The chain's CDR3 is CASSHVSGLVSFSEQFF. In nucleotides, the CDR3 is TGTGCCAGCAGTCATGTTAGTGGGCTAGTAAGTTTCAGTGAGCAGTTCTTC.

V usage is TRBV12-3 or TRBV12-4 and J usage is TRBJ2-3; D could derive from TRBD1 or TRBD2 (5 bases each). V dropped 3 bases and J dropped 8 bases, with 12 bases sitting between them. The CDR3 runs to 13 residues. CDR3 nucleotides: TGTGCCAGCAGTTTGGGACGGGTCACTACGCAGTATTTT. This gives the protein CASSLGRVTTQYF.

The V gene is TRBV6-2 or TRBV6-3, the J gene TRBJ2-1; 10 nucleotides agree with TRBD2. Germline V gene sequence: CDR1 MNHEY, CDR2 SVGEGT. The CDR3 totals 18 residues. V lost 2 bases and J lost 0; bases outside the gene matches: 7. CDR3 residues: CASSYGLAGVLSYNEQFF. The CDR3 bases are TGTGCCAGCAGTTACGGGCTAGCGGGGGTACTCTCCTACAATGAGCAGTTCTTC.

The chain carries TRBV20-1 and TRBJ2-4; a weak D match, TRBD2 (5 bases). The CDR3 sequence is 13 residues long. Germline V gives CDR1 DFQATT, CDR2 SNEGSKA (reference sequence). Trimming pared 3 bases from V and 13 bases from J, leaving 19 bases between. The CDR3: CSASDPGPSGQYF. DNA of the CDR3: TGCAGTGCTAGCGATCCCGGGCCCTCGGGGCAGTACTTC.

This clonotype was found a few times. CDR3 sequence reads: CASSPFLSTEAFF. CDR3 nucleotide sequence: TGTGCCAGCAGCCCTTTCCTGTCCACTGAAGCTTTCTTT. The V and J genes are TRBV5-5 and TRBJ1-1, with D unresolved. Germline CDR1 SGHKS, CDR2 YYEKEE (reference sequence). Trimming took off 4 bases at V and 4 bases at J, with 11 bases between the two ends. The CDR3 has 13 amino acids. Combining the CDR3 with reference TRBV5-5 and TRBJ1-1 gives the whole variable domain DAGVTQSPTHLIKTRGQQVTLRCSPISGHKSVSWYQQVLGQGPQFIFQYYEKEERGRGNFPDRFSARQFPNYSSELNVNALLLGDSALYLCASSPFLSTEAFFGQGTRLTVV.

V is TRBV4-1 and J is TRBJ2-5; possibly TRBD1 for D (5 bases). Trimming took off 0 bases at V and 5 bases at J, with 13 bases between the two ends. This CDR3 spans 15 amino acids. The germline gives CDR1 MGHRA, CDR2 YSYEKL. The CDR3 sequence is CASSQDVRAGETQYF. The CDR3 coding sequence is TGCGCCAGCAGCCAAGATGTCAGGGCTGGGGAGACCCAGTACTTC.

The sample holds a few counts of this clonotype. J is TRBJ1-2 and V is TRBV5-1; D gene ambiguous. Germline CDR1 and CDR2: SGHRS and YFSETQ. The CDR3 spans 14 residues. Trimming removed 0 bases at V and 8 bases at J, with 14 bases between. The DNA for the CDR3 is TGCGCCAGCAGCTTGGAGGCAGTTTTACGGGGCTACACCTTC. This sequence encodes CASSLEAVLRGYTF.

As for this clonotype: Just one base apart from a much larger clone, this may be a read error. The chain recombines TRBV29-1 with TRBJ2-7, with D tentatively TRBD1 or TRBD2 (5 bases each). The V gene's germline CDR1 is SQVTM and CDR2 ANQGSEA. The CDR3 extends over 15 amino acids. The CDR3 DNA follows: TGCATTACAGAGGGATGGCAGGGATCGTACAATGAGCAGTACTTC. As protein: CITEGWQGSYNEQYF.

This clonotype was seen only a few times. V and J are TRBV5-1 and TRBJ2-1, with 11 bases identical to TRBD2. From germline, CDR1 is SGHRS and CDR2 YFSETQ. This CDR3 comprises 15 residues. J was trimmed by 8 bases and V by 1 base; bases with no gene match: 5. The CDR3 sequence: CASSLIAGGDYEQFF. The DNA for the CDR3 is TGCGCCAGCAGCTTGATAGCGGGAGGGGACTATGAGCAGTTCTTC.

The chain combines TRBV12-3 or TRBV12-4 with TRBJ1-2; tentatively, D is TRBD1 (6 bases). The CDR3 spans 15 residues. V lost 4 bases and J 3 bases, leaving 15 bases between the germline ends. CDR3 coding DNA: TGTGCCAGCAGTTCAAATCAACAGGGCGACTATGGCTACACCTTC. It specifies CASSSNQQGDYGYTF.

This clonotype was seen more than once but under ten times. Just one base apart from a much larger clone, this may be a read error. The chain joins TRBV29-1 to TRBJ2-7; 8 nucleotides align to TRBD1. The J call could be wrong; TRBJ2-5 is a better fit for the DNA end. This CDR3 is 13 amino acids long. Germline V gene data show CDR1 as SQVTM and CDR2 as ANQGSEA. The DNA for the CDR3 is TGCAGCGTTGGCCAGGGGGCGATAGAGACCCAGTACTTC. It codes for CSVGQGAIETQYF.

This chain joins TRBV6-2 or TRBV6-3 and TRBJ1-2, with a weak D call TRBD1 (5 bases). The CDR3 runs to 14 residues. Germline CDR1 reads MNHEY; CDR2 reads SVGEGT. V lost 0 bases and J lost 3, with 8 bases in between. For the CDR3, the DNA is TGTGCCAGCAGTTACTCGGGCAGGGACTATGGCTACACCTTC. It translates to CASSYSGRDYGYTF.